These 6 T cell receptor beta chains originate from one sample sequenced in a study of shared clonotypes between healthy human individuals. Profiled with immunoSEQ multiplex PCR; TCRdb holds only in-frame clones, not every one. The sample carries fewer than 3 million clones, about 90% recorded once. The material sequenced was naive CD4+ T cells from PBMCs. Subset denoted: CD45RA+ positively selected. These receptor sequences come from a man aged 18 to 30 in good health. Some clones in this sample may be carry-over from other donors' samples.

The chain couples TRBV29-1 to TRBJ2-7, with a weak D call TRBD2 (5 bases). Germline V lookup: CDR1 SQVTM, CDR2 ANQGSEA. CDR3 length: 13 residues. The CDR3 sequence: CRGIGLALYEQYF. In nucleotides, the CDR3 is TGCAGGGGGATTGGGCTAGCCCTCTACGAGCAGTACTTC.

This chain uses TRBV2 with TRBJ2-2; 7 nucleotides agree with TRBD2. CDR3 size: 14 residues. Trimming at V came to 4 bases and at J to 8 bases, leaving 7 bases not matched to a gene. From germline, CDR1 is SNHLY and CDR2 FYNNEI. For the CDR3, the DNA is TGTGCCAGCAGTGTAGCGGGTCTGGCAGGGGAGCTGTTTTTT. Translated, it gives CASSVAGLAGELFF. Variable domain in full (rest from reference TRBV2 and TRBJ2-2): EPEVTQTPSHQVTQMGQEVILRCVPISNHLYFYWYRQILGQKVEFLVSFYNNEISEKSEIFDDQFSVERPDGSNFTLKIRSTKLEDSAMYFCASSVAGLAGELFFGEGSRLTVL.

The chain joins TRBV5-1 to TRBJ1-2; maybe TRBD1 (6 bases). Trimming took off 0 bases at V and 5 bases at J, with 11 bases between the two ends. Germline V lookup: CDR1 SGHRS, CDR2 YFSETQ. The CDR3 totals 14 residues. The CDR3: CASSLDRTEYGYTF. As DNA, the CDR3 is TGCGCCAGCAGCTTGGACCGGACAGAATATGGCTACACCTTC.

With regard to this clone: The identical CDR3 is also encoded by other nucleotide sequences in the sample. V and J are TRBV29-1 and TRBJ1-3; D is unclear. CDR1 and CDR2 from the germline V gene are SQVTM and ANQGSEA. The V and J ends lost 2 bases and 1 base respectively, with 0 bases between them. There are 11 residues in the CDR3. The CDR3 reads CSVESGNTIYF. CDR3 bases: TGCAGCGTTGAATCTGGAAACACCATATATTTT.

In the case of this clone: Other DNA sequences from this sample encode an identical CDR3 as well. The chain carries TRBV28 and TRBJ1-2; D is unclear. Germline V lookup: CDR1 MDHEN, CDR2 SYDVKM. V was shortened by 8 bases and J by 4 bases, with 8 bases between the two germline ends. CDR3 length: 11 amino acids. The CDR3 nucleotides read TGTGCCAGCGGACGGAGCTATGGCTACACCTTC. This gives the protein CASGRSYGYTF.

In this sample, this clone turned up once. This chain uses TRBV28 with TRBJ2-2, with D possibly TRBD1 on 5 matching bases. Trimming stripped 10 bases from V and 0 bases from J, with 12 bases between. This CDR3 spans 14 amino acids. Germline V gene lookup returns CDR1 MDHEN and CDR2 SYDVKM. CDR3 sequence: CATQGSANTGELFF. In DNA form, the CDR3 reads TGTGCCACTCAGGGCAGCGCGAACACCGGGGAGCTGTTTTTT.